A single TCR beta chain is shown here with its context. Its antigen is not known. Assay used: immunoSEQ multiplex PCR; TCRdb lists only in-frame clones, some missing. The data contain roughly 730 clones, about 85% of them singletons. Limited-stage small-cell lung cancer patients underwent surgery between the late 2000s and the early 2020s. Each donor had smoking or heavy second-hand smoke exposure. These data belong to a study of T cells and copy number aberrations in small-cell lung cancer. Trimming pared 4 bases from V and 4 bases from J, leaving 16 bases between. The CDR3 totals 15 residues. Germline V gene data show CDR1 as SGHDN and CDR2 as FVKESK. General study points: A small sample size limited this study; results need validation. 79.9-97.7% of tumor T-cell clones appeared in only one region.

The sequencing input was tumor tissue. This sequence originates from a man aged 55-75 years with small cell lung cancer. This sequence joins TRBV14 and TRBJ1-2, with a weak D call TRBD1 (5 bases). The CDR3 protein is CASSPYPGGIYGYTF. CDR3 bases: TGTGCCAGCAGCCCCTATCCTGGGGGGATCTATGGCTACACCTTC.